This T cell receptor (beta chain) came from a study of blood T cells in healthy people across ages. This clonotype was found a few times. Its antigen is not identified. V lost 10 bases and J lost 2, with 12 bases in between. Germline-derived CDR1 and CDR2 are MNHEY and SVGEGT. The CDR3 is 12 residues long. It was with a sample-barcoded 5' primer and a J-beta primer mix that a second PCR of about 6 to 12 cycles was run. TCRdb analysed the 5' RACE reads with MiXCR anew, one entry per CDR3 protein. The repertoire includes fewer than 1,000,000 distinct CDR3 sequences, roughly 46% of them detected once, and about a sixth sits in the top ten. Study-wide points: Long-lived donors had more naive CD4+ cells and higher diversity than aged donors.

The sequence came from an older man in good health. The chain couples TRBV6-2 or TRBV6-3 to TRBJ2-7; possibly TRBD2 for D (6 bases). The sample taken for sequencing was blood. CDR3 nucleotide sequence: TGTGCCACTGGGAGGAGCACCTACGAGCAGTACTTC. It specifies CATGRSTYEQYF.